The 10 T cell receptor beta chains below were found in one sample sequenced in a study of T-cell memory formation after mild COVID-19. MiXCR, applied by TCRdb to the 5' RACE reads, yields one record per CDR3 protein. The sample has approximately 430,000 distinct CDR3 sequences, about 25% seen once. The sample consisted of PBMCs or a T cell subset sorted from them (not recorded which). Receptor source: an adult woman who had mild COVID-19 (a few samples of this study predate the infection). Cell type and time point are not known.

This chain joins TRBV7-8 and TRBJ2-3, with 9 bases fitting TRBD2. Germline V gene lookup returns CDR1 SGHVS and CDR2 FQNEAQ. The CDR3 extends over 15 amino acids. V was pared by 4 bases and J by 0 bases, with 2 bases of the junction left unmatched. CDR3 region: CASSSSGRSTDTQYF. The CDR3 region has the DNA TGTGCCAGCAGCTCGAGCGGGAGGAGCACAGATACGCAGTATTTT. The variable domain in full, with the rest retrieved from reference TRBV7-8 and TRBJ2-3, is GAGVSQSPRYKVAKRGQDVALRCDPISGHVSLFWYQQALGQGPEFLTYFQNEAQLDKSGLPSDRFFAERPEGSVSTLKIQRTQQEDSAVYLCASSSSGRSTDTQYFGPGTRLTVL.

This chain links TRBV6-5 with TRBJ1-2, with 7 nucleotides matching TRBD1. The CDR3 covers 15 residues. Germline V gene sequence: CDR1 MNHEY, CDR2 SVGAGI. The junction had 13 bases not matched to a gene; V was cut back by 5 bases and J by 7 bases. For the CDR3, the DNA is TGTGCCAGCAGTCAGGGGATAGACAGGGCGCGTGGCTACACCTTC. This sequence encodes CASSQGIDRARGYTF.

The chain links TRBV9 to TRBJ2-3; TRBD2 aligns across 12 bases. Germline V CDR1 and CDR2: SGDLS, YYNGEE. This CDR3 spans 16 amino acids. The J segment lost 4 bases and the V segment lost 3 bases, leaving 6 bases of the junction unmatched. The CDR3 DNA is TGTGCCAGCAGCGCCCTAGCGGGAGGGCCCGCAGATACGCAGTATTTT. Its protein product is CASSALAGGPADTQYF.

V is TRBV7-6 and J is TRBJ2-7; D is uncertain. The CDR3 sequence is 15 residues long. V was clipped by 5 bases and J by 0 bases, with 14 bases between them. Germline V gene lookup returns CDR1 SGHVS and CDR2 FNYEAQ. The CDR3 nucleotides read TGTGCCAGCAGCCGACGCCTTGGGATCTCCTACGAGCAGTACTTC. Translation gives CASSRRLGISYEQYF. The whole variable domain, remainder taken from reference TRBV7-6 and TRBJ2-7, is GAGVSQSPRYKVTKRGQDVALRCDPISGHVSLYWYRQALGQGPEFLTYFNYEAQQDKSGLPNDRFSAERPEGSISTLTIQRTEQRDSAMYRCASSRRLGISYEQYFGPGTRLTVT.

This rearrangement joins TRBV15 to TRBJ2-2; the match to TRBD2 covers 12 bases. Germline V lookup: CDR1 LNHNV, CDR2 YYDKDF (reference sequence). This CDR3 contains 18 residues. Trimming removed 3 bases from V and 4 bases from J; junction bases left unmatched: 9. For the CDR3, the DNA is TGTGCCACCAGCAGGGGGCTAGCGGGAGGGCCCCTCACCGGGGAGCTGTTTTTT. Its protein product is CATSRGLAGGPLTGELFF. The whole variable domain, remainder taken from reference TRBV15 and TRBJ2-2, is DAMVIQNPRYQVTQFGKPVTLSCSQTLNHNVMYWYQQKSSQAPKLLFHYYDKDFNNEADTPDNFQSRRPNTSFCFLDIRSPGLGDTAMYLCATSRGLAGGPLTGELFFGEGSRLTVL.

This clonotype has a count of ten or more. The rearrangement uses TRBV29-1 and TRBJ1-2; the match to TRBD1 covers 9 bases. With V trimmed by 6 bases and J by 4 bases, 12 bases remained unmatched. This CDR3 has 15 residues. Germline-derived CDR1 and CDR2 are SQVTM and ANQGSEA. CDR3 DNA sequence: TGCAGCGTGGCCGGACAGGGGCCGAGCGGCTATGGCTACACCTTC. This encodes CSVAGQGPSGYGYTF.

This clonotype has more than one count but fewer than ten. The chain has TRBV11-2 and TRBJ2-3; no clear D gene. The CDR3 runs 14 residues. CDR1 is SGHAT and CDR2 is FQNNGV in the germline V gene. V was shortened by 3 bases and J by 1 base, with 8 bases between the two germline ends. The CDR3 region is CASSFWPRTDTQYF. CDR3 nucleotides: TGTGCCAGCAGCTTTTGGCCTCGCACAGATACGCAGTATTTT. The entire variable domain, with the rest obtained from reference TRBV11-2 and TRBJ2-3, is as follows: EAGVAQSPRYKIIEKRQSVAFWCNPISGHATLYWYQQILGQGPKLLIQFQNNGVVDDSQLPKDRFSAERLKGVDSTLKIQPAKLEDSAVYLCASSFWPRTDTQYFGPGTRLTVL.

This clonotype has more than one count but fewer than ten. V gene TRBV27 combines with J gene TRBJ1-5; D is perhaps TRBD1 (5 bases). Between the trimmed V and J ends, which lost 5 bases and 3 bases, there was a span of 14 bases. The CDR3 totals 15 residues. From germline, CDR1 is MNHEY and CDR2 SMNVEV (reference sequence). The CDR3 loop is CASSPPGHTNQPQHF. CDR3 DNA sequence: TGTGCCAGCAGTCCCCCAGGACATACCAATCAGCCCCAGCATTTT.

V usage is TRBV30 and J usage is TRBJ2-7; the match to TRBD1 covers 7 bases. V trimming: 5 bases; J trimming: 3 bases; junction bases outside the gene matches: 4. Germline assignment: CDR1 GTSNPN and CDR2 SVGIG (reference sequence). The CDR3 totals 12 residues. CDR3 amino acids: CAWGQAHYEQYF. The CDR3 DNA reads as TGTGCCTGGGGACAGGCCCACTACGAGCAGTACTTC.

This chain joins TRBV29-1 and TRBJ1-2; D gene uncertain. The CDR3 loop spans 13 amino acids. V was cut by 2 bases and J by 0 bases, with 7 bases left in between. Germline CDR1 and CDR2: SQVTM and ANQGSEA. This CDR3 reads CSVETRANYGYTF. CDR3 DNA sequence: TGCAGCGTTGAAACCCGAGCTAACTATGGCTACACCTTC.